These 7 T cell receptor beta chains share one sample of origin, sequenced in a study of identical twins. TCRdb re-called the 5' RACE reads through MiXCR, storing one row per CDR3 protein. The sample includes some 500,000 distinct CDR3 sequences, 9% to 10% of them seen just once. Another study also made use of these data, one on yellow fever vaccine responses in identical twins.

Sample: PBMCs. These receptors all stem from a woman aged 18-29 years in good health.

This clonotype has only a few counts. This chain connects TRBV5-5 to TRBJ2-2, with TRBD1 matching 7 bases. CDR3 length: 16 residues. J lost 5 bases, V lost 4 bases, and 11 bases had no gene match. Germline V lookup: CDR1 SGHKS, CDR2 YYEKEE (reference sequence). DNA for the CDR3: TGTGCCAGCAGCGTGGCCCCGGGACAGCAGACCGGGGAGCTGTTTTTT. Translation: CASSVAPGQQTGELFF.

The J gene is TRBJ2-5, the V gene TRBV10-1, with 13 bases aligning to TRBD2. The CDR3 runs 19 residues. Trimming cost V 5 bases and J 2 bases; bases outside gene matches: 14. Germline CDR1 and CDR2: WNHNN and SYGVQD (reference sequence). CDR3 residues: CASSRTPGTSGKWQETQYF. CDR3 sequence (DNA): TGCGCCAGCAGTAGAACCCCCGGGACTAGCGGGAAGTGGCAAGAGACCCAGTACTTC.

This clonotype has a handful of counts. The chain is built from TRBV20-1 and TRBJ2-1; TRBD2 might be the D (6 bases). Germline V gene sequence: CDR1 DFQATT, CDR2 SNEGSKA (reference sequence). V was pared by 6 bases and J by 4 bases, with 13 bases between. CDR3 length: 13 amino acids. The CDR3 protein is CSADYQLYNEQFF. CDR3 DNA sequence: TGCAGTGCGGACTACCAACTTTACAATGAGCAGTTCTTC.

This clonotype was seen only a few times. The V call is TRBV6-2 or TRBV6-3, the J call TRBJ2-2, with TRBD2 matching over 13 bases. Trimming cost V 7 bases and J 0 bases; bases outside gene matches: 11. This CDR3 contains 19 residues. In germline, CDR1 is MNHEY, CDR2 SVGEGT. The CDR3 spells CASNLLAGGPVANTGELFF. CDR3 bases: TGTGCCAGCAATCTACTAGCGGGAGGGCCCGTAGCGAACACCGGGGAGCTGTTTTTT.

This clonotype has a count of ten or more. V is TRBV12-3 or TRBV12-4 and J is TRBJ2-5; the D gene is possibly TRBD2 (5 bases). V was trimmed by 1 base and J by 5 bases, leaving 14 bases between them. The CDR3 runs 15 residues. CDR3 in amino acids: CASSLDSLAGETQYF. CDR3 nucleotide sequence: TGTGCCAGCAGTTTAGATAGCCTAGCTGGGGAGACCCAGTACTTC.

This clonotype showed up just a few times. The chain couples TRBV19 to TRBJ1-5; 8 positions agree with TRBD1. The CDR3 has 15 amino acids. CDR1 is LNHDA and CDR2 is SQIVND in the germline V gene (reference sequence). V lost 4 bases and J lost 3; bases outside the gene matches: 5. CDR3 sequence: CASSSGQGYNQPQHF. The CDR3, as DNA: TGTGCCAGTAGTAGCGGACAGGGCTACAATCAGCCCCAGCATTTT.

This chain uses TRBV5-1 with TRBJ2-1; unclear D gene. V dropped 7 bases and J dropped 0 bases, with 14 bases sitting between them. Germline values: CDR1 SGHRS, CDR2 YFSETQ. The CDR3 runs to 15 residues. CDR3: CASARPSDSYNEQFF. CDR3 in DNA: TGCGCCAGCGCCAGACCGTCCGACTCCTACAATGAGCAGTTCTTC.